This T cell receptor beta chain originates from a study of beta chain features in type 1 diabetes. The overall study: Patients shared similar age, gender and cell yields with healthy donors. Study-level findings and limits: For Type 1 diabetes patients, all four CD4+ subsets carried TCRB CDR3s that were moderately but significantly shorter. Among patients, naive, central memory and Treg TCRB repertoires appeared more similar than among healthy donors.

The entirety of the isolated RNA underwent reverse transcription, so expressed TCRB transcripts were sequenced. The average output of naive, central memory and regulatory T cell samples was roughly 3.6 million reads. Produced via immunoSEQ multiplex PCR; TCRdb's table is partial and in-frame only. This table has under 950,000 clones, 17% appearing once. There are a few counts of this clone. Its antigen is as yet unknown. With V trimmed by 0 bases and J by 5 bases, 3 bases remained unmatched. Germline CDR1 is MNHNY and CDR2 is SVGAGI (reference sequence). This CDR3 has 16 residues. Sequencing was carried out using naive CD4+ T cells from blood. The chain has TRBV6-6 and TRBJ2-3; 12 bases align to TRBD2. The receptor comes from a woman aged 18-30 years in good health. CDR3 region: CASSYSTSGRGDTQYF. CDR3 in DNA: TGTGCCAGCAGTTACTCGACTAGCGGGAGAGGAGATACGCAGTATTTT.